Presented here are 32 T cell receptor beta chains from one specimen sequenced in a study of shared clonotypes between healthy human individuals. Naive CD8 cells were CD45RO-negative, positively selected for CCR7, excluding terminally differentiated effector memory CD45RA+ cells. The protocol was immunoSEQ multiplex PCR, while the TCRdb copy is restricted to in-frame clones and leaves out a portion. The data contain 800,000 or so clones, 90% to 98% of them singletons. The sequenced sample consisted of naive CD8+ T cells sorted from blood. These receptors originate from a man aged 30 to 45 in good health.

The J gene is TRBJ1-5, the V gene TRBV27; D is uncertain. This CDR3 spans 15 amino acids. The V and J ends lost 2 bases and 0 bases respectively, with 8 bases between them. Germline CDR1 is MNHEY and CDR2 is SMNVEV (reference sequence). The CDR3 nucleotides are TGTGCCAGCAGTTTACGGCATACTAGCAATCAGCCCCAGCATTTT. This codes for CASSLRHTSNQPQHF.

The chain links TRBV2 to TRBJ2-2; 8 bases align to TRBD1. The V segment lost 6 bases and the J segment 2 bases; nucleotides outside the gene matches: 5. The V gene's germline CDR1 is SNHLY and CDR2 FYNNEI. The CDR3 sequence is 15 residues long. The CDR3 nucleotides read TGTGCCAGCAGAAGGGACAGGTCAAACACCGGGGAGCTGTTTTTT. It is translated as CASRRDRSNTGELFF.

The rearrangement joins TRBV30 to TRBJ2-1, with 10 bases matching TRBD1. The CDR3 totals 11 residues. Trimming cost V 8 bases and J 6 bases; bases outside gene matches: 1. From germline, CDR1 is GTSNPN and CDR2 SVGIG (reference sequence). In DNA, the CDR3 is TGTGCCGGGGACAGGGGCAATGAGCAGTTCTTC. It encodes CAGDRGNEQFF. Looking up the rest from reference TRBV30 and TRBJ2-1 gives the full variable domain: SQTIHQWPATLVQPVGSPLSLECTVEGTSNPNLYWYRQAAGRGLQLLFYSVGIGQISSEVPQNLSASRPQDRQFILSSKKLLLSDSGFYLCAGDRGNEQFFGPGTRLTVL.

The chain is built from TRBV13 and TRBJ2-7; TRBD2 matches at 9 bases. V lost 2 bases and J lost 1; bases outside the gene matches: 0. This CDR3 contains 14 residues. The germline CDR1 and CDR2 sequences are PRHDT and FYEKMQ (reference sequence). CDR3 sequence reads: CASSLSGRSYEQYF. The CDR3 DNA reads as TGTGCCAGCAGCTTAAGCGGGAGGTCCTACGAGCAGTACTTC. Looking up the rest from reference TRBV13 and TRBJ2-7 gives the full variable domain: AAGVIQSPRHLIKEKRETATLKCYPIPRHDTVYWYQQGPGQDPQFLISFYEKMQSDKGSIPDRFSAQQFSDYHSELNMSSLELGDSALYFCASSLSGRSYEQYFGPGTRLTVT.

The V call is TRBV29-1, the J call TRBJ2-1; D is ambiguous. V shed 0 bases and J shed 5 bases, with 14 bases lying between them. Per germline, CDR1 SQVTM and CDR2 ANQGSEA. The length of the CDR3 is 15 residues. The CDR3, as DNA: TGCAGCGTTGAAGATTTAGGGAATGAAAACAATGAGCAGTTCTTC. This codes for CSVEDLGNENNEQFF.

The genes are TRBV28 and TRBJ2-5; 7 nucleotides match TRBD1. This CDR3 comprises 16 residues. J lost 4 bases, V lost 8 bases, and 16 bases had no gene match. Germline CDR1 is MDHEN and CDR2 is SYDVKM. The CDR3 nucleotides are TGTGCCAGCGCCGGGACAGCTTTTCCCATCGGAGAGACCCAGTACTTC. Translating it yields CASAGTAFPIGETQYF.

The chain has TRBV11-2 and TRBJ2-7, with no clear D. The V and J ends lost 3 bases and 6 bases respectively, with 6 bases between them. CDR3 size: 11 residues. Looked up from germline, CDR1 is SGHAT and CDR2 is FQNNGV. CDR3 bases: TGTGCCAGCAGCTTCATGGGCGAGCAGTACTTC. This translates into CASSFMGEQYF.

This clone appeared a single time. V and J are TRBV27 and TRBJ1-3; D is uncertain. V shed 1 base and J shed 0 bases, with 7 bases lying between them. CDR1 and CDR2 from the germline V gene are MNHEY and SMNVEV (reference sequence). The CDR3 length is 15 residues. CDR3 sequence reads: CASSLFWSSGNTIYF. CDR3 nucleotides: TGTGCCAGCAGTTTATTTTGGAGCTCTGGAAACACCATATATTTT.

This clone was observed once. CDR3 loop: CATSRRGTESTEAFF. CDR3 sequence (DNA): TGTGCCACCAGCAGGCGCGGGACGGAGAGCACTGAAGCTTTCTTT. The chain combines TRBV15 with TRBJ1-1; D is possibly TRBD1 (5 bases). Germline values: CDR1 LNHNV, CDR2 YYDKDF (reference sequence). This CDR3 is built from 15 residues. The V end was cut by 3 bases, the J end by 4 bases, with 15 bases between. Using reference TRBV15 and TRBJ1-1 for the parts outside the CDR3, the full variable domain is DAMVIQNPRYQVTQFGKPVTLSCSQTLNHNVMYWYQQKSSQAPKLLFHYYDKDFNNEADTPDNFQSRRPNTSFCFLDIRSPGLGDTAMYLCATSRRGTESTEAFFGQGTRLTVV.

Points on this clone: The sample holds other DNA sequences that translate to the same CDR3. The V gene is TRBV27, the J gene TRBJ2-7; D perhaps matches TRBD1 (5 bases). The V gene lost 0 bases and the J gene lost 4 bases, with 13 bases spanning the gap. The CDR3 is 15 residues long. CDR1 is MNHEY, CDR2 SMNVEV, per germline (reference sequence). CDR3 protein: CASSLSGVGDYEQYF. The CDR3 DNA reads TGTGCCAGCAGTTTATCAGGGGTGGGTGATTACGAGCAGTACTTC.

The gene calls are TRBV7-2 and TRBJ1-2; 10 nucleotides align to TRBD1. The germline V gene has CDR1 SGHTA and CDR2 FQGNSA. With V trimmed by 3 bases and J by 5 bases, 3 bases remained unmatched. The CDR3 length is 14 residues. In DNA, the CDR3 is TGTGCCAGCAGCTTGGGGACAGGGGTATATGGCTACACCTTC. Its protein product is CASSLGTGVYGYTF.

The chain employs TRBV7-9 and TRBJ2-5; D gene unclear. CDR1 and CDR2 (germline): SEHNR, FQNEAQ (reference sequence). The V and J ends lost 6 bases and 2 bases respectively, with 7 bases between them. CDR3 length: 12 amino acids. Here the CDR3 reads CASSPFQETQYF. CDR3 nucleotides: TGTGCCAGCAGTCCATTTCAAGAGACCCAGTACTTC.

The chain combines TRBV25-1 with TRBJ2-2, with 9 nucleotides matching TRBD1. Germline CDR1 is MGHDK and CDR2 is SYGVNS. The CDR3 has 18 residues. V was pared by 8 bases and J by 4 bases, with 17 bases of the junction left unmatched. The CDR3 here is CASQPKGQGGGRTGELFF. CDR3 nucleotide sequence: TGTGCCAGCCAACCGAAGGGACAGGGTGGGGGACGCACCGGGGAGCTGTTTTTT.

The chain is built from TRBV7-9 and TRBJ1-1; 7 nucleotides align to TRBD1. CDR3 size: 14 residues. Trimming removed 5 bases from V and 4 bases from J; junction bases left unmatched: 7. Germline-derived CDR1 and CDR2 are SEHNR and FQNEAQ (reference sequence). CDR3 residues: CASSSRDRGTEAFF. As DNA, the CDR3 is TGTGCCAGCAGCAGTCGGGACAGAGGCACTGAAGCTTTCTTT.

Concerning this clone itself: This sample also contains other DNA sequences that code for the same CDR3. This chain uses TRBV2 with TRBJ1-1; possibly TRBD1 for D (5 bases). V was shortened by 6 bases and J by 6 bases, with 5 bases between the two germline ends. Germline V gene lookup returns CDR1 SNHLY and CDR2 FYNNEI. The CDR3 spans 10 residues. CDR3 in amino acids: CASRGAEAFF. As DNA, the CDR3 is TGTGCCAGCAGGGGGGCTGAAGCTTTCTTT.

The CDR3 bases are TGCGCCAGCAGCTGGGGGGGAGGATCCTACGAGCAGTACTTC. It specifies CASSWGGGSYEQYF. This chain connects TRBV5-1 to TRBJ2-7; TRBD2 matches 7 bases. CDR3 length: 14 amino acids. V was pared by 3 bases and J by 1 base, with 4 bases of the junction left unmatched. CDR1 is SGHRS and CDR2 is YFSETQ in the germline V gene.

V gene TRBV29-1 combines with J gene TRBJ2-7, with 15 bases matching TRBD2. This CDR3 contains 15 residues. The V segment lost 3 bases and the J segment 3 bases; nucleotides outside the gene matches: 3. Germline CDR1 and CDR2: SQVTM and ANQGSEA. The CDR3 DNA sequence: TGCAGCGTTGATGGACTAGCGGGAGGGAGCTACGAGCAGTACTTC. This translates into CSVDGLAGGSYEQYF.

CDR3 coding DNA: TGTGCCAGCAGCGTAGGCATAGCGGGTAGCACAGATACGCAGTATTTT. Amino acid sequence: CASSVGIAGSTDTQYF. This chain connects TRBV9 to TRBJ2-3, with 7 bases aligning to TRBD2. The CDR3 has 16 amino acids. V lost 0 bases, J lost 0 bases, and 4 bases stayed unmatched. Looked up from germline, CDR1 is SGDLS and CDR2 is YYNGEE.

The chain carries TRBV7-2 and TRBJ2-5; tentative D call: TRBD1 (6 bases). Trimming took 4 bases from V and 5 from J, leaving 14 bases between them. Germline lookup yields CDR1 SGHTA and CDR2 FQGNSA. The CDR3 has 14 amino acids. The CDR3: CASSSRGSRETQYF. As DNA, the CDR3 is TGTGCCAGCAGCTCAAGGGGGAGTCGGGAGACCCAGTACTTC.

The table lists this clone with a few counts. The chain uses TRBV5-5 and TRBJ2-7; D gene uncertain. Trimming stripped 2 bases from V and 3 bases from J, with 12 bases between. The V gene's germline CDR1 is SGHKS and CDR2 YYEKEE (reference sequence). The CDR3 length is 14 residues. CDR3 sequence: CASSFGVLNYEQYF. The CDR3 DNA sequence: TGTGCCAGCAGCTTTGGGGTCTTAAACTACGAGCAGTACTTC.

This chain uses TRBV10-2 with TRBJ2-1; D is perhaps TRBD1 (6 bases). Trimming cost V 7 bases and J 3 bases, with 13 bases left between them. This CDR3 spans 14 amino acids. Germline lookup yields CDR1 WSHSY and CDR2 SAAADI. The CDR3 coding sequence is TGCGCCAGCACGGGCAGGGGTAGCTACAATGAGCAGTTCTTC. As protein: CASTGRGSYNEQFF.

Remarks on this clone: Additional DNA sequences in this sample encode the identical CDR3. The CDR3 loop reads CASSLVPGTDTQYF. The CDR3, as DNA: TGTGCCAGCAGCTTAGTTCCGGGAACAGATACGCAGTATTTT. The V call is TRBV7-8, the J call TRBJ2-3, with D tentatively TRBD2 (5 bases). CDR1 is SGHVS and CDR2 is FQNEAQ in the germline V gene. The CDR3 covers 14 residues. V was trimmed by 1 base and J by 3 bases, leaving 8 bases between them.

This chain uses TRBV30 with TRBJ2-7; D gene ambiguous. This CDR3 spans 12 amino acids. Trimming took 1 base from V and 1 from J, leaving 5 bases between them. Per the germline V gene, CDR1 is GTSNPN and CDR2 is SVGIG (reference sequence). As DNA, the CDR3 is TGTGCCTGGAGTGAGCAGTCCTACGAGCAGTACTTC. It codes for CAWSEQSYEQYF.

This clone was found once. V and J are TRBV4-3 and TRBJ2-3; 8 positions agree with TRBD2. V lost 0 bases, J lost 1 base, and 12 bases stayed unmatched. The germline gives CDR1 LGHNA, CDR2 YSLEER. CDR3 length: 19 residues. CDR3 region: CASSQDLGGRPTGTDTQYF. DNA for the CDR3: TGCGCCAGCAGCCAAGATCTAGGCGGGAGGCCAACCGGCACAGATACGCAGTATTTT.

J is TRBJ2-1 and V is TRBV7-3; TRBD2 matches 7 bases. V trimming: 3 bases; J trimming: 6 bases; junction bases outside the gene matches: 8. Germline V gene sequence: CDR1 SGHTA, CDR2 FQGTGA. CDR3 length: 15 residues. The CDR3 here is CASSFGASGFNEQFF. CDR3 DNA: TGTGCCAGCAGCTTTGGGGCTAGCGGATTCAATGAGCAGTTCTTC.

The chain employs TRBV4-1 and TRBJ2-3; 10 bases map to TRBD2. CDR3 length equals 16 residues. The trim removed 7 bases at V and 6 bases at J, leaving 13 bases unmatched. Germline CDR1 reads MGHRA; CDR2 reads YSYEKL. The CDR3 loop reads CASNPSGRATHDTQYF. The CDR3 DNA reads as TGCGCCAGCAATCCGAGCGGGAGGGCGACCCATGATACGCAGTATTTT.

This chain links TRBV27 with TRBJ1-5; possible D gene TRBD1, 5 bases. Germline V gene data show CDR1 as MNHEY and CDR2 as SMNVEV (reference sequence). The V end was cut by 3 bases, the J end by 2 bases, with 8 bases between. The CDR3 spans 14 residues. The CDR3 region has the DNA TGTGCCAGCAGTTTCCGCAGGGGCAATCAGCCCCAGCATTTT. Amino acid sequence: CASSFRRGNQPQHF.

The rearrangement uses TRBV7-9 and TRBJ2-1; 9 nucleotides match TRBD2. CDR3 length: 17 amino acids. V shed 2 bases, J shed 7 bases, and the junction held 12 bases outside the gene matches. Germline V lookup: CDR1 SEHNR, CDR2 FQNEAQ (reference sequence). The chain's CDR3 is CASSLRSGLAGHNEQFF. CDR3 sequence (DNA): TGTGCCAGCAGCTTACGATCGGGCCTAGCGGGGCATAATGAGCAGTTCTTC. Based on the CDR3 plus reference TRBV7-9 and TRBJ2-1, the full variable domain is DTGVSQNPRHKITKRGQNVTFRCDPISEHNRLYWYRQTLGQGPEFLTYFQNEAQLEKSRLLSDRFSAERPKGSFSTLEIQRTEQGDSAMYLCASSLRSGLAGHNEQFFGPGTRLTVL.

V usage is TRBV4-3 and J usage is TRBJ1-1, with no clear D. The V gene lost 0 bases and the J gene lost 6 bases, with 23 bases spanning the gap. CDR3 length: 18 residues. The germline V gene has CDR1 LGHNA and CDR2 YSLEER. CDR3 DNA sequence: TGCGCCAGCAGCCAAGATATAGGAGGGCACGGACCCCACGCTGAAGCTTTCTTT. This gives the protein CASSQDIGGHGPHAEAFF.

The sample holds one count of this clone. The chain couples TRBV10-2 to TRBJ1-5, with TRBD1 matching over 10 bases. The junction had 6 bases not matched to a gene; V was cut back by 6 bases and J by 4 bases. CDR3 size: 15 residues. Germline loops: CDR1 WSHSY, CDR2 SAAADI. CDR3 in amino acids: CASSADRGWNQPQHF. Here the CDR3 DNA reads TGCGCCAGCAGCGCGGACAGGGGGTGGAATCAGCCCCAGCATTTT.

V and J are TRBV4-1 and TRBJ2-7; 7 bases agree with TRBD2. Germline loops: CDR1 MGHRA, CDR2 YSYEKL. Losses at the gene ends were 4 bases for V and 7 bases for J; bases not matched to a gene: 13. The CDR3 extends over 15 amino acids. CDR3 in DNA: TGCGCCAGCAGCCTTTTAGTGGGACTAACGTCTGAGCAGTACTTC. Translation gives CASSLLVGLTSEQYF.

The J gene is TRBJ1-5, the V gene TRBV28; no reliable D call. This CDR3 has 15 amino acids. The germline V gene encodes CDR1 MDHEN and CDR2 SYDVKM. V dropped 2 bases and J dropped 0 bases, with 8 bases sitting between them. CDR3 in amino acids: CASSLNLYSNQPQHF. The CDR3 DNA reads TGTGCCAGCAGTTTAAACCTATATAGCAATCAGCCCCAGCATTTT.